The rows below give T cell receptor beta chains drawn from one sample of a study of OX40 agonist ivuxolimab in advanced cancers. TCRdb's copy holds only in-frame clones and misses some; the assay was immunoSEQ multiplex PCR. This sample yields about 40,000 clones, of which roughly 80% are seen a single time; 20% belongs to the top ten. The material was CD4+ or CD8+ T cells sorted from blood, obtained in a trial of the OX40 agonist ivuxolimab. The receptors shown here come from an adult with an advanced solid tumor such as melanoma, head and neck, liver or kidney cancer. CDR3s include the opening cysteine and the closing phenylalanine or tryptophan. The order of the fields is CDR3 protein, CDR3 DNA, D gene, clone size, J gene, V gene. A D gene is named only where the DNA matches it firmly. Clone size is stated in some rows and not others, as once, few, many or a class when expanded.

CASSIGRFDQPQHF TGTGCCAGTAGTATTGGCCGGTTTGATCAGCCCCAGCATTTT NA NA TRBJ1-5 TRBV19
CASNQGQGIYEQYF TGCGCCAGCAACCAGGGACAGGGGATCTACGAGCAGTACTTC TRBD1 NA TRBJ2-7 TRBV5-1
CASSFGTVSDEQYF TGTGCCAGCAGCTTTGGGACAGTATCTGACGAGCAGTACTTC TRBD1 NA TRBJ2-7 TRBV5-6
CASKKRGPSGNTIYF TGTGCCAGCAAAAAAAGAGGGCCCTCTGGAAACACCATATATTTT NA NA TRBJ1-3 TRBV9
CASSGGTGELFF TGTGCCAGCAGTGGGGGTACCGGGGAGCTGTTTTTT NA NA TRBJ2-2 TRBV6-1
CASSETSGISYEQYF TGTGCCAGCAGTGAAACTAGCGGGATCTCCTACGAGCAGTACTTC TRBD2 few TRBJ2-7 TRBV2
CASSLPGQGGNEQFF TGTGCCAGCAGCCTTCCGGGACAGGGTGGAAATGAGCAGTTCTTC TRBD1 NA TRBJ2-1 TRBV27
CASRSPGYYEQYF TGTGCCAGCCGGTCCCCGGGCTACTACGAGCAGTACTTC NA NA TRBJ2-7 TRBV28
CASRRQGTEAFF TGTGCCAGCAGACGTCAGGGTACTGAAGCTTTCTTT NA NA TRBJ1-1 TRBV28
CASSQDPRQVFLPQHF TGCGCCAGCAGCCAAGACCCTAGACAGGTTTTCCTGCCCCAGCATTTT NA NA TRBJ1-5 TRBV4-1
CASSPRLADQETQYF TGTGCCAGCAGCCCCAGACTAGCCGACCAAGAGACCCAGTACTTC TRBD2 NA TRBJ2-5 TRBV7-9
CASSWGGQGYEQYF TGTGCCAGCAGCTGGGGGGGACAGGGCTACGAGCAGTACTTC TRBD1 once TRBJ2-7 TRBV9
CASSLAGDTGNTIYF TGTGCCAGCAGCTTAGCTGGGGATACTGGAAACACCATATATTTT NA large TRBJ1-3 TRBV7-6
CASSQIRLAGTEQYF TGCGCCAGCAGCCAAATTCGGCTAGCGGGAACCGAGCAGTACTTC TRBD2 NA TRBJ2-7 TRBV4-1
CASSVVHRDRGANYGYTF TGTGCCAGCAGCGTAGTCCACCGGGACAGGGGAGCTAACTATGGCTACACCTTC TRBD1 NA TRBJ1-2 TRBV9
CASSKGQGPYEQYF TGCGCCAGCAGCAAAGGACAGGGCCCCTACGAGCAGTACTTC TRBD1 NA TRBJ2-7 TRBV5-1
CASSGIAAGELFF TGTGCCAGCAGCGGCATCGCGGCCGGGGAGCTGTTTTTT NA NA TRBJ2-2 TRBV25-1
CASKPHKLAGGPNEQFF TGTGCCAGTAAACCCCATAAACTAGCGGGAGGGCCGAATGAGCAGTTCTTC TRBD2 few TRBJ2-1 TRBV19
CASSLNWGSTDTQYF TGTGCCAGCAGTCTTAATTGGGGGAGCACAGATACGCAGTATTTT NA NA TRBJ2-3 TRBV27
CASSAGLASGELFF TGTGCCAGCAGTGCCGGACTAGCGAGCGGGGAGCTGTTTTTT TRBD2 NA TRBJ2-2 TRBV6-1
CASSKGSHRQGTTGNTEAFF TGTGCCAGCAGCAAAGGGTCGCACCGACAGGGGACCACTGGGAACACTGAAGCTTTCTTT NA NA TRBJ1-1 TRBV21-1
CASSQLTGTSVSYEQYF TGCGCCAGCAGCCAACTTACCGGGACTAGCGTTTCCTACGAGCAGTACTTC TRBD2 NA TRBJ2-7 TRBV4-1
CASSQWVGGTDTQYF TGTGCCAGCAGCCAGTGGGTTGGGGGCACAGATACGCAGTATTTT NA NA TRBJ2-3 TRBV7-6
CASSYDSQNTEAFF TGTGCCAGCAGTTACGACTCCCAGAACACTGAAGCTTTCTTT NA NA TRBJ1-1 TRBV6-5
CSVEGGQGDPREQYF TGCAGCGTTGAGGGGGGACAGGGGGATCCTCGCGAGCAGTACTTC TRBD1 NA TRBJ2-7 TRBV29-1
CASSLQDEQYF TGCGCCAGCAGCCTGCAGGACGAGCAGTACTTC NA NA TRBJ2-7 TRBV5-1
CASSGQGSGTGELFF TGTGCCAGCAGTGGGCAGGGCTCCGGGACCGGGGAGCTGTTTTTT NA NA TRBJ2-2 TRBV6-4
CASSITGGDFYYNEQFF TGTGCCAGTAGTATAACAGGGGGCGATTTCTACTACAATGAGCAGTTCTTC TRBD1 NA TRBJ2-1 TRBV19